One and the same sample provided the 22 T cell receptor beta chains below, sequenced in a study of blood T cell repertoires in COVID-19. Sequencing used immunoSEQ multiplex PCR; TCRdb keeps in-frame clones, though not all of them. The table lists more than 55,000 clones, 92% of them singletons. The material sequenced was peripheral blood. The receptors shown here come from a man aged 50 to 60 with active COVID-19.

This clone was observed a handful of times. V gene TRBV18 combines with J gene TRBJ1-2; no clear D gene. The CDR3 length is 14 residues. Deletions cut 2 bases from V and 7 bases from J, with 14 bases between. Germline V gives CDR1 KGHSH, CDR2 LQKENI. The CDR3 here is CASSPTATDRGYTF. CDR3 sequence (DNA): TGTGCCAGCTCACCAACCGCGACTGATCGTGGCTACACCTTC.

The CDR3 sequence: CASREVTGNTIYF. CDR3 nucleotide sequence: TGTGCCAGCAGAGAGGTGACTGGAAACACCATATATTTT. The gene calls are TRBV6-6 and TRBJ1-3; unclear D gene. Germline V gives CDR1 MNHNY, CDR2 SVGAGI (reference sequence). Trimming stripped 6 bases from V and 2 bases from J, with 8 bases between. The CDR3 has 13 amino acids.

CDR3 protein: CASRGLVGAAGELFF. CDR3 in DNA: TGTGCCAGCAGGGGTCTAGTGGGGGCCGCCGGGGAGCTGTTTTTT. This chain uses TRBV11-3 with TRBJ2-2; TRBD1 is a possible D gene (6 bases). Germline assignment: CDR1 SGHNT and CDR2 YENEEA. This CDR3 has 15 residues. The V gene lost 6 bases and the J gene lost 6 bases, with 17 bases spanning the gap. The full variable domain, with the rest looked up from reference TRBV11-3 and TRBJ2-2, is EAGVVQSPRYKIIEKKQPVAFWCNPISGHNTLYWYLQNLGQGPELLIRYENEEAVDDSQLPKDRFSAERLKGVDSTLKIQPAELGDSAVYLCASRGLVGAAGELFFGEGSRLTVL.

This sequence joins TRBV6-6 and TRBJ1-1, with TRBD1 as a possible D gene (5 bases). Germline assignment: CDR1 MNHNY and CDR2 SVGAGI (reference sequence). The CDR3 spans 11 residues. With 5 bases removed from V and 7 bases from J, the gap between germline ends came to 8 bases. CDR3 sequence (DNA): TGTGCCAGCAGTCACGGGGGTGAAGCTTTCTTT. Protein product: CASSHGGEAFF.

V gene TRBV9 combines with J gene TRBJ1-3; D is perhaps TRBD1 (6 bases). With 4 bases removed from V and 2 bases from J, the gap between germline ends came to 16 bases. The CDR3 is 16 amino acids. CDR1 is SGDLS, CDR2 YYNGEE, per germline. CDR3 amino acids: CASSPPWGTTGNTIYF. The DNA for the CDR3 is TGTGCCAGCAGCCCCCCATGGGGGACAACTGGAAACACCATATATTTT.

J is TRBJ1-5 and V is TRBV28; tentative D call: TRBD1 (5 bases). The germline V gene encodes CDR1 MDHEN and CDR2 SYDVKM. This CDR3 is built from 15 residues. With 7 bases removed from V and 3 bases from J, the gap between germline ends came to 16 bases. The CDR3 is CASTHPRAYNQPQHF. The CDR3 DNA reads as TGTGCCAGCACTCACCCCAGGGCCTACAATCAGCCCCAGCATTTT.

This chain connects TRBV2 to TRBJ2-1; D perhaps matches TRBD2 (6 bases). Germline V lookup: CDR1 SNHLY, CDR2 FYNNEI. CDR3 length: 13 residues. V gave up 5 bases and J gave up 3 bases, with 8 bases separating them. The CDR3 DNA reads as TGTGCCAGCAGTATAGCGGACTACAATGAGCAGTTCTTC. Amino acids: CASSIADYNEQFF.

The V and J genes are TRBV18 and TRBJ1-2; D possibly corresponds to TRBD1 (6 bases). Germline V gene sequence: CDR1 KGHSH, CDR2 LQKENI. Trimming cost V 6 bases and J 2 bases, with 16 bases left between them. CDR3 length: 15 residues. This chain's CDR3 is CASSDRGGSNYGYTF. In DNA, the CDR3 is TGTGCCAGCTCGGACCGGGGGGGCTCCAACTATGGCTACACCTTC.

This chain links TRBV18 with TRBJ1-2; 7 bases map to TRBD1. Germline CDR1 reads KGHSH; CDR2 reads LQKENI. This CDR3 comprises 20 residues. After removal of 2 bases from V and 4 bases from J, the junction contained 22 bases not matched to a gene. CDR3 region: CASSPSPTSNRGHEGYGYTF. The CDR3, as DNA: TGTGCCAGCTCACCATCCCCCACCAGTAACAGGGGTCATGAGGGCTATGGCTACACCTTC.

The chain uses TRBV19 and TRBJ2-7; TRBD1 matches 10 bases. V trimming: 6 bases; J trimming: 3 bases; junction bases outside the gene matches: 11. From germline, CDR1 is LNHDA and CDR2 SQIVND (reference sequence). This CDR3 region has 16 residues. The CDR3 loop is CASSSLFRTGGYEQYF. The CDR3 DNA reads TGTGCCAGTAGCAGCCTATTTCGGACAGGGGGCTACGAGCAGTACTTC.

The V call is TRBV30, the J call TRBJ2-7; 7 positions agree with TRBD1. The CDR3 is made up of 13 amino acids. CDR1 and CDR2 from the germline V gene are GTSNPN and SVGIG (reference sequence). V lost 5 bases, J lost 2 bases, and 6 bases stayed unmatched. As DNA, the CDR3 is TGTGCCTGGGGGAAGGGACAGACCTACGAGCAGTACTTC. It codes for CAWGKGQTYEQYF.

V gene TRBV11-2 combines with J gene TRBJ2-7, with 10 bases lining up with TRBD1. Germline V lookup: CDR1 SGHAT, CDR2 FQNNGV. The CDR3 runs to 15 residues. Unmatched junction bases numbered 4, after V lost 1 base and J lost 4 bases. The CDR3 region is CASSLGQGAWYEQYF. CDR3 nucleotides: TGTGCCAGCAGCTTAGGACAGGGGGCTTGGTACGAGCAGTACTTC.

The rearrangement joins TRBV4-1 to TRBJ2-7; TRBD1 matches at 7 bases. V was clipped by 1 base and J by 0 bases; unmatched bases: 12. The CDR3 consists of 18 residues. Looked up from germline, CDR1 is MGHRA and CDR2 is YSYEKL. CDR3 bases: TGCGCCAGCAGCCAAGTATTACCCCGGGACAGAGACTCCTACGAGCAGTACTTC. Protein product: CASSQVLPRDRDSYEQYF.

The gene calls are TRBV28 and TRBJ2-7; D call uncertain. The CDR3 is made up of 12 amino acids. V lost 6 bases, J lost 4 bases, and 10 bases lay in between. Looked up from germline, CDR1 is MDHEN and CDR2 is SYDVKM. CDR3 coding DNA: TGTGCCAGCAGCCAACCCAGGTACGAGCAGTACTTC. It specifies CASSQPRYEQYF.

The rearrangement uses TRBV4-3 and TRBJ1-2, with D possibly TRBD1 on 6 matching bases. The CDR3 totals 15 residues. Per germline, CDR1 LGHNA and CDR2 YSLEER. The V gene lost 0 bases and the J gene lost 1 base, with 9 bases spanning the gap. The CDR3 DNA reads as TGCGCCAGCAGCCAAGATTCACAGGGTAACTATGGCTACACCTTC. It encodes CASSQDSQGNYGYTF.

The chain has TRBV6-5 and TRBJ2-7, with 7 bases that match TRBD1. CDR3 length: 15 amino acids. Looked up from germline, CDR1 is MNHEY and CDR2 is SVGAGI. The V and J ends lost 7 bases and 3 bases, in that order; junction bases with no gene match: 12. The CDR3 region has the DNA TGTGCCAGCAACAGGGGTGGCATGCCTGTCTACGAGCAGTACTTC. Its translation: CASNRGGMPVYEQYF.

This chain uses TRBV19 with TRBJ2-1, with D uncertain. Per the germline V gene, CDR1 is LNHDA and CDR2 is SQIVND (reference sequence). The CDR3 covers 19 residues. V was cut by 0 bases and J by 5 bases, with 23 bases left in between. The CDR3 DNA sequence: TGTGCCAGTAGTATAGATATGACTGGGTACGCCCGGTTGAACAATGAGCAGTTCTTC. This codes for CASSIDMTGYARLNNEQFF.

The chain has TRBV9 and TRBJ2-3; the D gene is possibly TRBD1 (5 bases). CDR1 and CDR2 from the germline V gene are SGDLS and YYNGEE. This CDR3 has 14 amino acids. Trimming removed 2 bases at V and 4 bases at J, with 11 bases between. The CDR3 here is CASSVQGLPDTQYF. CDR3 DNA sequence: TGTGCCAGCAGCGTCCAGGGCCTCCCAGATACGCAGTATTTT.

The CDR3 protein is CASSRPGQGNEQYF. CDR3 DNA: TGCGCCAGCAGTCGCCCGGGACAGGGCAACGAGCAGTACTTC. V usage is TRBV4-1 and J usage is TRBJ2-7; TRBD1 matches 9 bases. The germline V gene has CDR1 MGHRA and CDR2 YSYEKL. The CDR3 has 14 residues. V was clipped by 6 bases and J by 5 bases; unmatched bases: 8.

This chain joins TRBV7-8 and TRBJ1-6; 9 bases fit TRBD1. V lost 5 bases and J lost 10; bases outside the gene matches: 6. CDR1 and CDR2 from the germline V gene are SGHVS and FQNEAQ. The CDR3 consists of 14 residues. CDR3: CASSPDRGGSPLHF. For the CDR3, the DNA is TGTGCCAGCAGCCCGGACAGGGGTGGATCACCCCTCCACTTT.

The J gene is TRBJ2-1, the V gene TRBV14, with 8 bases fitting TRBD1. Unmatched junction bases numbered 4, after V lost 0 bases and J lost 3 bases. CDR1 and CDR2 from the germline V gene are SGHDN and FVKESK. The CDR3 runs to 16 residues. As DNA, the CDR3 is TGTGCCAGCAGCCAAGAGACAGGGGTCGTCTACAATGAGCAGTTCTTC. Translating it yields CASSQETGVVYNEQFF.

Comment on this clone: Relative to the germline gene, one junction end is altered; a read error may explain this. V usage is TRBV19 and J usage is TRBJ2-3, with 10 nucleotides matching TRBD2. Looked up from germline, CDR1 is LNHDA and CDR2 is SQIVND (reference sequence). The length of the CDR3 is 14 residues. The CDR3 DNA follows: TGTGCCAGTAGGATAGCGGGAGGCCCCGATACGCAGTATTTT. This encodes CASRIAGGPDTQYF.